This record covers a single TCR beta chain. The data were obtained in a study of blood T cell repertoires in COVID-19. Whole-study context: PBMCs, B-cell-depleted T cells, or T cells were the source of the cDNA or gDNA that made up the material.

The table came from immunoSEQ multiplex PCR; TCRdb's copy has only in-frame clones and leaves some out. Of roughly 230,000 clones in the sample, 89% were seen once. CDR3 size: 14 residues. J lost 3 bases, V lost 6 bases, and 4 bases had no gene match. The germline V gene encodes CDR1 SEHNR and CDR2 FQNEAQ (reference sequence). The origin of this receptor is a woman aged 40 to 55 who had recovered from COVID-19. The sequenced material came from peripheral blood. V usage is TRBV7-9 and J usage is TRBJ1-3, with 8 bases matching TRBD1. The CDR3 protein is CASSSGGFGNTIYF. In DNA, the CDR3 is TGTGCCAGCAGTTCAGGGGGCTTTGGAAACACCATATATTTT.